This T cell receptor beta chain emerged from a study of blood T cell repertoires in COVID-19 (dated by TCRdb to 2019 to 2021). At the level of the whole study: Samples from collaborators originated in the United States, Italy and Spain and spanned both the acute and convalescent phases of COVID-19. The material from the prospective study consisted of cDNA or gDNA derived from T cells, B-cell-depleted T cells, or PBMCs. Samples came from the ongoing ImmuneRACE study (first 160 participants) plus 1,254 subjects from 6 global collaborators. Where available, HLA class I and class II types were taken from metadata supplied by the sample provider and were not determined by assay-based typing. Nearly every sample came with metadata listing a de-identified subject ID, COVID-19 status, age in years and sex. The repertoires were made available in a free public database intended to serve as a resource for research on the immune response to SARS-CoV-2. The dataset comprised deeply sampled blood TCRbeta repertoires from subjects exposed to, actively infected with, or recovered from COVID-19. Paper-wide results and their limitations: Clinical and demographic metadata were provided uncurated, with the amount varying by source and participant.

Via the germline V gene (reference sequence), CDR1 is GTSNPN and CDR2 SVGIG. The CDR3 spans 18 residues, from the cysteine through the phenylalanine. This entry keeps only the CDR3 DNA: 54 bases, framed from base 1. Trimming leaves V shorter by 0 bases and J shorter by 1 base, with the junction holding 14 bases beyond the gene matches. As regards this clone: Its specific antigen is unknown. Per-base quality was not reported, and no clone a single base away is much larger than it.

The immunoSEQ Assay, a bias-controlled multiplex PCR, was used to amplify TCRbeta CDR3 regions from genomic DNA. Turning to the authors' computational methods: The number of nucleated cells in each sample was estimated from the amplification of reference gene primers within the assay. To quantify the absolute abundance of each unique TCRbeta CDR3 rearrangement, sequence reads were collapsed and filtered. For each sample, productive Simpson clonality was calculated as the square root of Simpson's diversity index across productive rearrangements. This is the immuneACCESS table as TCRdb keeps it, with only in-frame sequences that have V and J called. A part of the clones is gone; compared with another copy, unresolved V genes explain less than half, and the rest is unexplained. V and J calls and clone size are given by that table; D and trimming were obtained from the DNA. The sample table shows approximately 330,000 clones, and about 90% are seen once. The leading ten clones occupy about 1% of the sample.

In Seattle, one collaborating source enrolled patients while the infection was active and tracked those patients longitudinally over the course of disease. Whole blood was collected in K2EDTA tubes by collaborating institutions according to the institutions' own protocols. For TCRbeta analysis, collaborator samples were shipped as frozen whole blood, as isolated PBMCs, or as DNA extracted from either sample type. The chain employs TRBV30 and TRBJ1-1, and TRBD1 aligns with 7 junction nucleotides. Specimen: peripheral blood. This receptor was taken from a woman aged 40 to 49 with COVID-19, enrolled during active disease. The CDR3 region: CAWSVPQRGGPGNTEAFF. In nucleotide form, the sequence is TGTGCCTGGAGTGTACCCCAAAGAGGGGGCCCGGGGAACACTGAAGCTTTCTTT.